Listed here is a single T cell receptor (beta chain). Its antigen is not identified. Inclusion required at least two post-ART and at least one pre-ART PBMC samples. Prior to DNA extraction, the samples held about 1-11 million cryopreserved PBMC. The sample originates from a study of long-term antiretroviral therapy in people with HIV. Background on the study: The earliest samples came about a decade before the 2015 immediate-ART recommendation.

Regarding the study as a whole: At every time point, clones expanded before ART dominated the repertoire.

Germline V CDR1 and CDR2: LNHNV, YYDKDF (reference sequence). Trimming removed 0 bases from V and 4 bases from J, with 4 bases in between. The CDR3 has 13 residues. Investigators performed immunoSEQ version v3.0 at survey level. Here immunoSEQ multiplex PCR was the method, and the copy in TCRdb shows in-frame clones only, minus some. There are under 30,000 clones in the sample; 95% occur only once, and 3.1% lies in the top ten. V usage is TRBV15 and J usage is TRBJ1-3; D remains unclear. The starting material was unsorted PBMCs, obtained 5.3 years after starting antiretroviral therapy. The receptor was derived from a middle-aged man with HIV. Here the CDR3 reads CATSRDPGNTIYF. CDR3 nucleotide sequence: TGTGCCACCAGCAGAGATCCCGGAAACACCATATATTTT.